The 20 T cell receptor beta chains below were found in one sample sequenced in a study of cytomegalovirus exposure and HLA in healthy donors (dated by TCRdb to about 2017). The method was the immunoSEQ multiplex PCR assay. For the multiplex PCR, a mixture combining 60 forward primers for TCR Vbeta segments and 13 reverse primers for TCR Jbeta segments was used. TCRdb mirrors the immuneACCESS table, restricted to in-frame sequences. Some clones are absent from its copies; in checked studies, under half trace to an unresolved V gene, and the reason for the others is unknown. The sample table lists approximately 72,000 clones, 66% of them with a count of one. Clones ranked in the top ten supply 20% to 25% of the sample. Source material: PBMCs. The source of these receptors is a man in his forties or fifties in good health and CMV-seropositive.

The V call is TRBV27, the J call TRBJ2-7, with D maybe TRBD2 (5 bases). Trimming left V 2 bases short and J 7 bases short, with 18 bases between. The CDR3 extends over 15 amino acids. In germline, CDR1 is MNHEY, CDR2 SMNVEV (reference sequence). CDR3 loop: CASSLVSGPTGEQYF. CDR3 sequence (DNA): TGTGCCAGCAGTTTAGTTTCGGGTCCGACGGGGGAGCAGTACTTC.

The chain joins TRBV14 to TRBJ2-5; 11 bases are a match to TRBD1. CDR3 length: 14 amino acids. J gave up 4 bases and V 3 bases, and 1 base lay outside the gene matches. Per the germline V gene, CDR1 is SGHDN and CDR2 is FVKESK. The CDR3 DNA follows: TGTGCCAGCAGCCAGGGACAGGGGGTAGAGACCCAGTACTTC. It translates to CASSQGQGVETQYF.

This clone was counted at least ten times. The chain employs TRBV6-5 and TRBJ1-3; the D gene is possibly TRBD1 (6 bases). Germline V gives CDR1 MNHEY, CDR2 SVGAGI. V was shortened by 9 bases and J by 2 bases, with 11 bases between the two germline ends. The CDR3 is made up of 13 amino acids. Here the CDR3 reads CASQDSPGNTIYF. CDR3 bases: TGTGCCAGTCAGGACAGCCCTGGAAACACCATATATTTT.

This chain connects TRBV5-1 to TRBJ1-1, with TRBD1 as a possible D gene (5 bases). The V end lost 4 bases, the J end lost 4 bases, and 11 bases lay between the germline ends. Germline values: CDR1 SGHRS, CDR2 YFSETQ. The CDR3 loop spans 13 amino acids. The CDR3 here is CASSPTVATEAFF. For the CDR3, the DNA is TGCGCCAGCAGCCCGACAGTTGCCACTGAAGCTTTCTTT.

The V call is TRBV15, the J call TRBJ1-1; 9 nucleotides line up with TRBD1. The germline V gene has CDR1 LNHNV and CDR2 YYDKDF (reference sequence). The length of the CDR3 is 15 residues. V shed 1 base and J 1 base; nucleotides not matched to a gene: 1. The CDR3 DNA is TGTGCCACCAGCAGAGGGGACAGGGCGAACACTGAAGCTTTCTTT. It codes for CATSRGDRANTEAFF.

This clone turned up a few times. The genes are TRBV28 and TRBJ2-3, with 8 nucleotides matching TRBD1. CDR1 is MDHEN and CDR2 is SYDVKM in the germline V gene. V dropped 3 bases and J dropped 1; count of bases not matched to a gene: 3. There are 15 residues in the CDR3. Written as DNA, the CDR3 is TGTGCCAGCAGTTTTCAGGGGGCTGGCACAGATACGCAGTATTTT. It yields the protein CASSFQGAGTDTQYF.

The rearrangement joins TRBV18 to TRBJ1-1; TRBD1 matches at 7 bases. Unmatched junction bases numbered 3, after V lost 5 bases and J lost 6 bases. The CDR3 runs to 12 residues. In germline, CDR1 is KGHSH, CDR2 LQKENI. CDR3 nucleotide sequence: TGTGCCAGCTCAGAAGACAGGGCTGAAGCTTTCTTT. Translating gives CASSEDRAEAFF.

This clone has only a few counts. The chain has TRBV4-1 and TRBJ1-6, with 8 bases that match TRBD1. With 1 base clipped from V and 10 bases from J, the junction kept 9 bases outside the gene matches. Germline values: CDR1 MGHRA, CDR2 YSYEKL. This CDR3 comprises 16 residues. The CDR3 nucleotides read TGCGCCAGCAGCCAAGGCGCGACAGGGGTGAGGTCACCCCTCCACTTT. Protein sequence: CASSQGATGVRSPLHF.

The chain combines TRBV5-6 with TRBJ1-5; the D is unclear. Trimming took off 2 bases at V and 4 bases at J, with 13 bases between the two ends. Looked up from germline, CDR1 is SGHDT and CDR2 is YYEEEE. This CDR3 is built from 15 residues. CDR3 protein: CASSFGVFGNQPQHF. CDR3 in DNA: TGTGCCAGCAGCTTCGGGGTGTTTGGAAATCAGCCCCAGCATTTT.

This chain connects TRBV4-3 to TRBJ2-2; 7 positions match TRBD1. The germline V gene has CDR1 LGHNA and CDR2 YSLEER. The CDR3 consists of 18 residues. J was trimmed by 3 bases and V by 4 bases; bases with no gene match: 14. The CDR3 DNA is TGCGCCAGCAGCCTTCCCCAATGGGGGACAGAGTACACCGGGGAGCTGTTTTTT. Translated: CASSLPQWGTEYTGELFF.

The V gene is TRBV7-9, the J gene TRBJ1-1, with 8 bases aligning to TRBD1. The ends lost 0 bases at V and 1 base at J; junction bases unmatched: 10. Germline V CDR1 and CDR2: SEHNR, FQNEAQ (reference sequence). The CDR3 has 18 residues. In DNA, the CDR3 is TGTGCCAGCAGCTTAGCGCCCCGGACAGGGAAGGCGAACACTGAAGCTTTCTTT. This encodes CASSLAPRTGKANTEAFF.

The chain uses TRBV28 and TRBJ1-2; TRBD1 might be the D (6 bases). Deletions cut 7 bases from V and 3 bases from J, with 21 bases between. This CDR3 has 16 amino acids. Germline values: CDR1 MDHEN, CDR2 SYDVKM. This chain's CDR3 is CASTLGGADTYYGYTF. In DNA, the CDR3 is TGTGCCAGCACCCTCGGGGGGGCAGACACATACTATGGCTACACCTTC.

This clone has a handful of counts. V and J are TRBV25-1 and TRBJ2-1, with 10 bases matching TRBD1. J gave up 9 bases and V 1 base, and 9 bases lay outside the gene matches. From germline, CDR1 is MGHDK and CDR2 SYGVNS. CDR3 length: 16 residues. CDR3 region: CASSEWWDRGDGEQFF. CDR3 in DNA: TGTGCCAGCAGTGAATGGTGGGACAGGGGCGACGGTGAGCAGTTCTTC.

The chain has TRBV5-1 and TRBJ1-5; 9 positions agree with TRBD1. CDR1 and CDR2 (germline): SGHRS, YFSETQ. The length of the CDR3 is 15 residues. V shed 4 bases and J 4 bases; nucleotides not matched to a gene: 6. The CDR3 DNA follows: TGCGCCAGCAGCGTCCGGGACAGGGTGAATCAGCCCCAGCATTTT. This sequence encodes CASSVRDRVNQPQHF.

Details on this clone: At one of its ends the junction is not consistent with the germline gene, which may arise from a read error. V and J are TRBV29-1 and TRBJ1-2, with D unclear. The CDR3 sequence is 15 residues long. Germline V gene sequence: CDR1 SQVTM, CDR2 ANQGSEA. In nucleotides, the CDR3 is TGCAGCGTTGAATGCAGAGAGGGTACGGACTATGTCTACACCTTC. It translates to CSVECREGTDYVYTF.

The CDR3 coding sequence is TGTGCCTGGAGTGTAGGAGGCGGTGGAGAGACCCAGTACTTC. Translating gives CAWSVGGGGETQYF. The V call is TRBV30, the J call TRBJ2-5; TRBD2 is a possible D gene (5 bases). The V and J ends lost 0 bases and 4 bases respectively, with 12 bases between them. CDR1 is GTSNPN and CDR2 is SVGIG in the germline V gene (reference sequence). The CDR3 spans 14 residues.

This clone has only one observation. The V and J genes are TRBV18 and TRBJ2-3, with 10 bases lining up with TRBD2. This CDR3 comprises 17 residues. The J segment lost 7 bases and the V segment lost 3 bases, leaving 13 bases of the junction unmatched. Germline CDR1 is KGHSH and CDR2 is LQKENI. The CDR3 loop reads CASSPDTFQRGGNTQYF. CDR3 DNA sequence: TGTGCCAGCTCACCCGATACCTTCCAGCGGGGGGGAAATACGCAGTATTTT.

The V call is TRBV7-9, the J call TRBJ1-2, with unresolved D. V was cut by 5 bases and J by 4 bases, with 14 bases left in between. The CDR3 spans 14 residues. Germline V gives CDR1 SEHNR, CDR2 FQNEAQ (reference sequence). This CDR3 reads CASSQSSSLYGYTF. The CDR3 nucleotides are TGTGCCAGCAGCCAGAGTAGCAGCCTCTATGGCTACACCTTC.

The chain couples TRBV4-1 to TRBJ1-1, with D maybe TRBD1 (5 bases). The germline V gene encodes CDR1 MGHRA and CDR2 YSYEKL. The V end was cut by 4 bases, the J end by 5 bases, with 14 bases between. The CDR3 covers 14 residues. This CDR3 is CASSPPPGRTEAFF. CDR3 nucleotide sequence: TGCGCCAGCAGCCCCCCGCCAGGGCGGACTGAAGCTTTCTTT.

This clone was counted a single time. The CDR3 sequence: CASSTGEAGEQYF. The CDR3 DNA is TGTGCCAGCAGTACGGGGGAAGCAGGCGAGCAGTACTTC. The chain joins TRBV27 to TRBJ2-7; the D gene is possibly TRBD2 (6 bases). The V end was cut by 5 bases, the J end by 6 bases, with 14 bases between. Germline-derived CDR1 and CDR2 are MNHEY and SMNVEV (reference sequence). There are 13 residues in the CDR3.